This is a list of T cell receptor beta chains from one sample in a study of CD8 T cells in Susac syndrome. Using its own MiXCR run on the immunoSEQ multiplex PCR reads, TCRdb lists one record per CDR3 protein. The data hold roughly 200,000 distinct CDR3 sequences, with 85% to 95% observed a single time. Input material: CD4+ T cells from PBMCs. The origin of the receptors is a human donor with Susac syndrome. Each CDR3 is given with its conserved first and last residue. Each record gives: V gene, D gene, J gene, CDR3 length, CDR3 protein. The D gene is left open where the match is weak.

TRBV29-1,TRBD1,TRBJ2-7,12,CSVGQGADEQYF
TRBV12-3/TRBV12-4,TRBD1,TRBJ2-1,14,CASSPGQGRHEQFF
TRBV28,TRBD1,TRBJ2-7,16,CASSSHGTGGSYEQYF
TRBV7-2,TRBD2,TRBJ2-5,16,CASSLGLAGRQETQYF
TRBV3-1,NA,TRBJ2-1,15,CASSPRQGLYNEQFF
TRBV2,NA,TRBJ2-7,12,CASINGAREQYF
TRBV9,NA,TRBJ1-2,14,CASNVGPGAYGYTF
TRBV11-2,TRBD2,TRBJ2-7,16,CASSLGPSGIGYEQYF
TRBV19,NA,TRBJ2-2,14,CASSRAVNTGELFF
TRBV5-1,NA,TRBJ1-5,14,CASSLTPGNQPQHF
TRBV25-1,NA,TRBJ2-3,17,CASSSSGLAGSGDTQYF
TRBV5-1,NA,TRBJ1-5,15,CASSLADGGNQPQHF
TRBV2,TRBD1,TRBJ2-5,14,CASSLGQGYETQYF
TRBV30,NA,TRBJ1-1,15,CAWSVEPRERTEAFF
TRBV2,NA,TRBJ2-1,15,CASSGAPLGFNEQFF
TRBV6-1,TRBD1,TRBJ1-5,16,CASSRQPGQSNQPQHF
TRBV7-2,NA,TRBJ2-1,14,CASSLLIFQNEQFF
TRBV30,TRBD1,TRBJ1-1,13,CAWRTGGEGKAFF
TRBV2,TRBD1,TRBJ1-1,15,CASSVGQTQNTEAFF
TRBV20-1,NA,TRBJ1-1,13,CSARDQRTKEAFF
TRBV29-1,NA,TRBJ1-1,11,CSVSRGTEAFF
TRBV6-2/TRBV6-3,NA,TRBJ1-2,11,CASSYAAAQTF
TRBV4-2,NA,TRBJ2-7,18,CASSQKGDGGVSTYEQYF
TRBV7-2,NA,TRBJ2-7,14,CASEPGGPSYEQYF
TRBV6-5,TRBD1,TRBJ2-7,14,CASRRAKTGKEQYF
TRBV9,TRBD2,TRBJ2-7,15,CASSPLGGTSYEQYF
TRBV30,NA,TRBJ1-1,13,CAWTGSGNTEAFF
TRBV7-2,NA,TRBJ1-1,15,CASSLDAGSNTEAFF
TRBV12-5,NA,TRBJ1-1,16,CASGLVLGRRGTEAFF
TRBV4-1,TRBD2,TRBJ2-3,18,CASSQHRLAGGFADTQYF
TRBV27,TRBD2,TRBJ2-2,17,CASSFMLAGVETGELFF
TRBV6-5,NA,TRBJ2-7,15,CASSYSAVSSYEQYF
TRBV15,NA,TRBJ1-1,15,CATSRNLGLNTEAFF
TRBV20-1,NA,TRBJ2-1,14,CSARDRLPYNEQFF
TRBV15,NA,TRBJ2-2,16,CATSTGHPIRTGELFF
TRBV30,NA,TRBJ1-2,13,CAGNPGVNYGYTF
TRBV5-4,TRBD1,TRBJ2-2,16,CASSPVPGQGIGELFF
TRBV6-6,NA,TRBJ1-5,12,CASRTANQPQHF
TRBV19,TRBD1,TRBJ1-2,14,CASSTAGGSYGYTF
TRBV4-3,NA,TRBJ1-6,16,CASSQDPGLSNSPLHF
TRBV5-6,NA,TRBJ2-7,13,CASSWTASYEQYF
TRBV21-1,NA,TRBJ2-7,13,CASSKLPTYEQYF
TRBV7-8,TRBD2,TRBJ2-5,16,CASSLGGGRAQETQYF
TRBV20-1,NA,TRBJ1-6,15,CSANTRDPYNSPLHF
TRBV5-6,TRBD2,TRBJ2-5,15,CASSFSGRGRETQYF
TRBV19,TRBD1,TRBJ2-6,21,CASSSQGVWGFGSSGANVLTF
TRBV12-3/TRBV12-4,NA,TRBJ1-1,13,CASSWGTNTEAFF
TRBV28,NA,TRBJ1-1,14,CASSLTRAWTEAFF
TRBV29-1,TRBD1,TRBJ1-2,13,CSVRQGLNYGYTF
TRBV4-3,TRBD2,TRBJ2-1,16,CASSQAGLAVHNEQFF
TRBV4-1,NA,TRBJ2-2,14,CASSQVIRTGELFF
TRBV20-1,NA,TRBJ2-7,13,CSASGLLSYEQYF
TRBV20-1,NA,TRBJ2-5,16,CSAPAGAGALQETQYF
TRBV3-1,NA,TRBJ1-4,13,CASSNREDEKLFF
TRBV18,NA,TRBJ2-7,13,CASSPGHRLEQYF
TRBV25-1,NA,TRBJ2-7,14,CASSEYLVSHEQYF
TRBV12-3/TRBV12-4,NA,TRBJ1-3,13,CASGPLSGNTIYF